A single sample is the source of the 7 T cell receptor beta chains below, sequenced in a study of breast tumors, draining lymph nodes, adjacent tissues. The lymph nodes were axillary draining lymph nodes from breast cancer patients. TCRdb itself ran the multiplex PCR reads through MiXCR, one entry per CDR3 protein. The top ten hold over 3% of the sample, which has roughly 130,000 distinct CDR3 sequences, nearly 20% seen once. The material sequenced was axillary lymph node tissue. These receptors were obtained from a female donor with breast cancer. Some clones in this sample may be carry-over from other donors' samples.

Many counts were recorded for this clonotype. The rearrangement uses TRBV7-9 and TRBJ2-5; 12 bases match TRBD2. V was pared by 5 bases and J by 4 bases, with 8 bases of the junction left unmatched. The germline gives CDR1 SEHNR, CDR2 FQNEAQ (reference sequence). The CDR3 is 16 residues long. CDR3 in DNA: TGTGCCAGCAGCCAGACTAGCGGGGGAGGGGGAGAGACCCAGTACTTC. This encodes CASSQTSGGGGETQYF.

In this sample, this clonotype turned up many times. The chain has TRBV24-1 and TRBJ1-5; D not certain. The CDR3 has 12 amino acids. Trimming removed 1 base at V and 6 bases at J, with 3 bases between. CDR1 and CDR2 (germline): KGHDR, SFDVKD. CDR3 loop: CATSDFAQPQHF. CDR3 nucleotides: TGTGCCACCAGTGATTTCGCTCAGCCCCAGCATTTT.

The chain couples TRBV7-3 to TRBJ2-3, with 9 bases aligning to TRBD1. Per the germline V gene, CDR1 is SGHTA and CDR2 is FQGTGA. The CDR3 has 16 amino acids. The CDR3 DNA follows: TGTGGCGGCAGCGGGGACAGGGACGGTAACACAGATACGCAGTATTTT. Translated: CGGSGDRDGNTDTQYF.

As regards this clonotype: A read error is possible here, since a much larger clone lies one base away. The chain uses TRBV5-1 and TRBJ2-2; maybe TRBD1 (5 bases). CDR3 length equals 12 residues. V lost 3 bases and J 6 bases, leaving 6 bases between the germline ends. Germline V gene lookup returns CDR1 SGHRS and CDR2 YFSETQ. CDR3 region: CASSSTAGELFF. In nucleotides, the CDR3 is TGCGCCAGCAGCTCGACAGCCGGGGAGCTGTTTTTT.

This clonotype has ten or more counts. The genes are TRBV19 and TRBJ1-5; a possible D gene is TRBD1 (6 bases). CDR1 is LNHDA and CDR2 is SQIVND in the germline V gene (reference sequence). CDR3 length: 12 amino acids. Trimming removed 9 bases from V and 4 bases from J, with 10 bases in between. CDR3 sequence reads: CASTRGNQPQHF. The DNA for the CDR3 is TGTGCCAGCACCAGGGGAAATCAGCCCCAGCATTTT. Using reference TRBV19 and TRBJ1-5 for the parts outside the CDR3, the full variable domain is DGGITQSPKYLFRKEGQNVTLSCEQNLNHDAMYWYRQDPGQGLRLIYYSQIVNDFQKGDIAEGYSVSREKKESFPLTVTSAQKNPTAFYLCASTRGNQPQHFGDGTRLSIL.

This clonotype showed up just once. V is TRBV20-1 and J is TRBJ2-7; TRBD2 matches 7 bases. J lost 2 bases, V lost 5 bases, and 9 bases had no gene match. Germline V gene data show CDR1 as DFQATT and CDR2 as SNEGSKA (reference sequence). CDR3 length: 14 residues. In nucleotides, the CDR3 is TGCAGTGCTGGGGGGGGGGGGGGGGCCTACGAGCAGTACTTC. Its protein product is CSAGGGGGAYEQYF.

This clonotype has a handful of counts. The J gene is TRBJ1-5, the V gene TRBV2; possible D gene TRBD1, 6 bases. The V end was cut by 9 bases, the J end by 0 bases, with 15 bases between. Germline CDR1 SNHLY, CDR2 FYNNEI. CDR3 length: 15 residues. The CDR3 DNA reads as TGTGCCAGTGATGCGGGGACAAATAGCAATCAGCCCCAGCATTTT. Translated, it gives CASDAGTNSNQPQHF.